This T cell receptor (beta chain) was sequenced during a study of ipilimumab plus nivolumab after autologous stem cell transplantation (dated by TCRdb to about 2021). With regard to the full study: A median of about 5 ipilimumab doses and about eight nivolumab doses was received by trial patients. Thirty-five patients made up the trial's intent-to-treat population. Included in the myeloma cohort were high-risk transplant-naive patients as well as patients relapsing within 3 years of a first autologous transplant. Patients undergoing autologous transplant for high-risk diffuse large B cell lymphoma, mature T cell lymphoma, or multiple myeloma were enrolled in the trial. Study-wide findings and limitations: According to the authors, a biologic rationale for studying the approach further came from T cell receptor repertoire, regulatory T cell phenotype and gut microbiota profiles. Combined checkpoint inhibition appeared tolerable as post-transplant consolidation, according to the authors' conclusion.

Starting 14 to 28 days after the autologous transplant, patients began checkpoint therapy, which included ipilimumab at 1 mg/kg intravenously on day 1 of selected weeks. Patients received nivolumab at 3 mg/kg intravenously on day 1 of weeks 1, 4, 7, 10, and every two weeks through week 26. This was a Phase Ib clinical trial that tested ipilimumab plus nivolumab, given as combined checkpoint inhibition, for consolidation following autologous stem cell transplantation. There are 16 amino acids in the CDR3, from cysteine to phenylalanine inclusive. Only the CDR3 DNA is retained, 48 bases long and in frame from the first base. From the germline V gene, CDR1 is LGHNA and CDR2 is YNFKEQ. The V end loses 1 base and the J end loses 0 bases, and a stretch of 10 bases separates them. A note on this clone: The clone's antigen remains unknown. No much larger clone exists at a distance of one base, and base qualities are not known.

Library prep was done by the immunoSEQ multiplex PCR assay. Here the immuneACCESS table is served through TCRdb, limited to in-frame sequences with V and J called. Missing clones are a known gap in these copies; in checked studies unresolved V genes cover under half, and the rest lacks a known reason. The table for this sample lists over 35,000 clones; 80% to 95% of them were counted only once. Together, the top ten hold roughly 0.9% of the sample. This TCR came from a male donor with multiple myeloma. Recombination joined TRBV4-2 with TRBJ1-3; no D gene call is confident. Here the sequenced sample was PBMCs, taken in a trial of ipilimumab plus nivolumab as post-transplant consolidation. In nucleotide form, the sequence is TGTGCCAGCAGCCAAGTATTAGGGAACTCTGGAAACACCATATATTTT. The encoded protein is CASSQVLGNSGNTIYF.